Included here is one TCR beta chain sequence, with context. The antigen is undetermined. This sample is drawn from a study of T cell responses to AZD1222 COVID-19 vaccine. As for the study in general: Pooling was applied to second doses at about 4 or about 12 weeks.

Repertoires were generated with immunoSEQ multiplex PCR, while TCRdb's copy carries only in-frame clones and drops some. The data show about 130,000 clones, approximately 88% seen once. The CDR3 covers 13 residues. V was pared by 5 bases and J by 5 bases, with 3 bases of the junction left unmatched. Looked up from germline, CDR1 is SGHTA and CDR2 is FQGNSA. Study-wide results and caveats: Recipients of AZD1222 seropositive at baseline numbered only 5 to 7. Close to half of spike-specific TCRs reportedly recognize unmutated variant regions. Spike-specific TCR breadth and depth both grew after two AZD1222 doses.

V gene TRBV7-2 combines with J gene TRBJ1-1; TRBD1 matches 9 bases. The sequence was obtained from an adult in good health. The material sequenced was peripheral blood, taken on day 0 of AZD1222 vaccination. The CDR3 loop is CASSKDRGTEAFF. DNA of the CDR3: TGTGCCAGCAGCAAGGACAGGGGAACTGAAGCTTTCTTT.